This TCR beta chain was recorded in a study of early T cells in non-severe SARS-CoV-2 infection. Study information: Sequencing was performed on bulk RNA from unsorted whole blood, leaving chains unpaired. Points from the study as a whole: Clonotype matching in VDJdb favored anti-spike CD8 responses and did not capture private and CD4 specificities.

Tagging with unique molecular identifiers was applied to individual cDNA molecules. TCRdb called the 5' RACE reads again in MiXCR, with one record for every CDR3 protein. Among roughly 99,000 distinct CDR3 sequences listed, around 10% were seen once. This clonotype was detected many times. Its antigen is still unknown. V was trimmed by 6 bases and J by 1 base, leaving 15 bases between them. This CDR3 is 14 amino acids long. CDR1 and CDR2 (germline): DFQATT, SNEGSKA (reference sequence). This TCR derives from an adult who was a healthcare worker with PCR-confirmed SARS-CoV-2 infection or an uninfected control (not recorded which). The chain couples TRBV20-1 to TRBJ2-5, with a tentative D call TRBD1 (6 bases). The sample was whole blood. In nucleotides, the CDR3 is TGCAGTGCGCGGACAGTCAAGGCCCAAGAGACCCAGTACTTC. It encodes CSARTVKAQETQYF.